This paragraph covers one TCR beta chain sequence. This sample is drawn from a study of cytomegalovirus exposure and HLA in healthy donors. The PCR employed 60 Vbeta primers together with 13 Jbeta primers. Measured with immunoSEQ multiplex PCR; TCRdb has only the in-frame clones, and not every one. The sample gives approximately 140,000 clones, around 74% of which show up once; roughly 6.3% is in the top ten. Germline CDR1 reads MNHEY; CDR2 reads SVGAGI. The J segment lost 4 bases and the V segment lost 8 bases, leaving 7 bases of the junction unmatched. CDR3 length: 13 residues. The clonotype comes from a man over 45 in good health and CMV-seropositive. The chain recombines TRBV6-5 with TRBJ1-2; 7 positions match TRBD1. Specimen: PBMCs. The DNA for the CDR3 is TGTGCCAGCGCGGCTCGGGACAGCTATGGCTACACCTTC. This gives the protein CASAARDSYGYTF.